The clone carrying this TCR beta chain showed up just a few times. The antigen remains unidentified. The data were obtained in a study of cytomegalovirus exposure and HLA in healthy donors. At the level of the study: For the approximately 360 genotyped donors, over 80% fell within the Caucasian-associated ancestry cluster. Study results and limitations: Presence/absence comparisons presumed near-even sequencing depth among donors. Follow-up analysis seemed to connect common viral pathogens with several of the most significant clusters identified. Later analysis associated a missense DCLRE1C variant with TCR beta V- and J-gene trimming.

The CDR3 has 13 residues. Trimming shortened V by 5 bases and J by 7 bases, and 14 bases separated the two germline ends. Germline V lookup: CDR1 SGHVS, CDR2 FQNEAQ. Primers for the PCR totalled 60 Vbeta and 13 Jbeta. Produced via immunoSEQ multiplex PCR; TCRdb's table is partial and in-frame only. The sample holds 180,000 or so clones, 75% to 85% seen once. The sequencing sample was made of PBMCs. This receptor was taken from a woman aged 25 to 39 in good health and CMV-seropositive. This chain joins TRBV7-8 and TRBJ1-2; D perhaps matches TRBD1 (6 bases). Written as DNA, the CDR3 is TGTGCCAGCAGCCCGACAGGTGGGGGTGGCTACACCTTC. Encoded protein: CASSPTGGGGYTF.